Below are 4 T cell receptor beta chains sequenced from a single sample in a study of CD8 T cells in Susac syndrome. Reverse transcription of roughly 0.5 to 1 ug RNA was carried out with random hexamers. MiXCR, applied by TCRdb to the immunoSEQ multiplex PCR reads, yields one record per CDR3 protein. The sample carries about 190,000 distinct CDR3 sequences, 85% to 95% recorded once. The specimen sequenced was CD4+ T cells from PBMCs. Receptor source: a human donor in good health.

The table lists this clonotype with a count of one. This chain's CDR3 is CASRRDSIISGANVLTF. In nucleotides, the CDR3 is TGCGCCAGCAGACGGGACAGTATAATCTCTGGGGCCAACGTCCTGACTTTC. The chain combines TRBV5-1 with TRBJ2-6; 7 nucleotides agree with TRBD1. The length of the CDR3 is 17 residues. The V gene end was trimmed by 5 bases and the J gene end by 0 bases; junction bases not matched to a gene: 8. The germline V gene encodes CDR1 SGHRS and CDR2 YFSETQ.

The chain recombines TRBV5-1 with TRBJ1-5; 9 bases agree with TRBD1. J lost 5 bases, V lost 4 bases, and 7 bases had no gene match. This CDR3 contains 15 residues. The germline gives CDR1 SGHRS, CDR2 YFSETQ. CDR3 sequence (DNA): TGCGCCAGCAGCGATACAGGGGGCCCTGATCAGCCCCAGCATTTT. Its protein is CASSDTGGPDQPQHF.

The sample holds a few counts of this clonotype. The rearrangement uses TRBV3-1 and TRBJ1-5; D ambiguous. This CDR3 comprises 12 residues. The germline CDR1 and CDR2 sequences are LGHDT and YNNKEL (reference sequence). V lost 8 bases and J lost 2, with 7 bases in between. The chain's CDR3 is CASSQGNQPQHF. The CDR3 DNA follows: TGTGCCAGCTCCCAGGGCAATCAGCCCCAGCATTTT.

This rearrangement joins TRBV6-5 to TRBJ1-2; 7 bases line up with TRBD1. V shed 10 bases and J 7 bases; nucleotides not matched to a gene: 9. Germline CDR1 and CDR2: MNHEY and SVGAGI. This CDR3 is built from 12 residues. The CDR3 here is CATSTGVRGYTF. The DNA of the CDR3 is TGTGCCACATCAACAGGGGTGCGTGGCTACACCTTC.